The rows below give T cell receptor beta chains drawn from one sample of a study of cytomegalovirus exposure and HLA in healthy donors. Profiling relied on immunoSEQ multiplex PCR, and the TCRdb table lists in-frame clones only, not all of them. Of over 80,000 clones in the sample, 65% to 80% were seen once. Sequenced material: PBMCs. The receptor source for this set is a man aged 40-49 years in good health and CMV-seronegative. The CDR3 runs from the conserved cysteine through the conserved F or W. D genes are given only for firm matches. A row's size may be missing; if present it is once, few, many or a size class.

d_gene: TRBD2
abundance: .
j_gene: TRBJ2-3
v_gene: TRBV7-3
CDR3aa: CASSPISGGVDTQYF
CDR3nt: TGTGCCAGCAGCCCCATTAGCGGGGGGGTAGATACGCAGTATTTT

d_gene: TRBD1
abundance: .
j_gene: TRBJ1-1
v_gene: TRBV5-1
CDR3aa: CASSSLRGQGATEAFF
CDR3nt: TGCGCCAGCAGCTCACTGAGGGGACAGGGGGCAACTGAAGCTTTCTTT

d_gene: .
abundance: .
j_gene: TRBJ2-5
v_gene: TRBV5-1
CDR3aa: CASSLTRETQYF
CDR3nt: TGCGCCAGCAGCTTGACGCGAGAGACCCAGTACTTC

d_gene: .
abundance: few
j_gene: TRBJ2-2
v_gene: TRBV9
CDR3aa: CASSIGGAGELFF
CDR3nt: TGTGCCAGCAGCATCGGAGGCGCCGGGGAGCTGTTTTTT

d_gene: .
abundance: .
j_gene: TRBJ2-7
v_gene: TRBV7-3
CDR3aa: CASSPGVGEGYEQYF
CDR3nt: TGTGCCAGCAGCCCGGGGGTGGGGGAAGGTTACGAGCAGTACTTC

d_gene: .
abundance: .
j_gene: TRBJ1-3
v_gene: TRBV5-4
CDR3aa: CASSLTGPSGNTIYF
CDR3nt: TGTGCCAGCAGCTTGACGGGTCCCTCTGGAAACACCATATATTTT

d_gene: .
abundance: .
j_gene: TRBJ2-1
v_gene: TRBV7-8
CDR3aa: CASSSLNYEQFF
CDR3nt: TGTGCCAGCAGCTCCTTAAATTATGAGCAGTTCTTC

d_gene: TRBD1
abundance: .
j_gene: TRBJ1-2
v_gene: TRBV25-1
CDR3aa: CASVPTGGHGYTF
CDR3nt: TGTGCCAGCGTACCGACAGGGGGCCATGGCTACACCTTC

d_gene: .
abundance: .
j_gene: TRBJ1-4
v_gene: TRBV4-3
CDR3aa: CASSQEWGGGEKLFF
CDR3nt: TGCGCCAGCAGCCAAGAGTGGGGGGGTGGCGAAAAACTGTTTTTT

d_gene: .
abundance: .
j_gene: TRBJ1-6
v_gene: TRBV15
CDR3aa: CATSIDRLNSPLHF
CDR3nt: TGTGCCACCAGCATAGACAGATTAAATTCACCCCTCCACTTT